This T cell receptor (beta chain) was observed in a study of response to subunit inactivated influenza vaccine. MiXCR, run by TCRdb on the RT-PCR reads, gives a single entry per CDR3 protein. Found here are about 780,000 distinct CDR3 sequences, around 18% of them singletons; the top ten hold around 9.9%. This clonotype was found a few times. The antigen remains unidentified. The study, taken as a whole, reports: Few new T cells, the authors suggested, are recruited by each seasonal influenza vaccination.

This CDR3 comprises 14 residues. V dropped 5 bases and J dropped 4 bases, with 14 bases sitting between them. From germline, CDR1 is MNHNS and CDR2 SASEGT. This sequence originates from a man in his forties or fifties who received an inactivated influenza vaccine. The genes are TRBV6-1 and TRBJ1-1; maybe TRBD1 (5 bases). The material was PBMCs from blood, obtained 4 to 6 days after vaccination. The DNA of the CDR3 is TGTGCCAGCAGTCCCGGGGGAAGGGGCACTGAAGCTTTCTTT. Translation: CASSPGGRGTEAFF.